What follows are 5 T cell receptor beta chains derived from one specimen sequenced in a study of blood T cell repertoires in COVID-19. The repertoire was sequenced with immunoSEQ multiplex PCR; TCRdb's copy has only in-frame clones and lacks some. Of over 85,000 clones in the sample, approximately 84% are singletons; the top ten hold about 10%. The sequencing sample was made of peripheral blood. The receptors come from a man aged 40-49 years with active or convalescent COVID-19.

This clone was counted once. This chain joins TRBV10-3 and TRBJ1-5; a weak D match, TRBD1 (6 bases). The CDR3 totals 15 residues. Germline V gives CDR1 ENHRY, CDR2 SYGVKD. V was shortened by 3 bases and J by 6 bases, with 15 bases between the two germline ends. In DNA form, the CDR3 reads TGTGCCATCAGTGACCCCCGGACAGCCCTTCAGCCCCAGCATTTT. Amino acids: CAISDPRTALQPQHF.

The rearrangement joins TRBV4-1 to TRBJ1-5; D perhaps matches TRBD1 (5 bases). CDR3 size: 14 residues. CDR1 MGHRA and CDR2 YSYEKL come from the germline V gene. V was trimmed by 0 bases and J by 15 bases, leaving 18 bases between them. The CDR3 region is CASSQDSGAGSLHF. In nucleotides, the CDR3 is TGCGCCAGCAGCCAAGATTCCGGGGCGGGGAGCTTGCATTTT.

The chain uses TRBV10-2 and TRBJ2-7, with D perhaps matching TRBD2 (5 bases). Between the trimmed V and J ends, which lost 0 bases and 7 bases, there was a span of 16 bases. CDR1 is WSHSY, CDR2 SAAADI, per germline. This CDR3 has 15 amino acids. The CDR3, as DNA: TGCGCCAGCAGTGAGTCAGGAGGCAGCGAGTTTGAGCAGTACTTC. Protein: CASSESGGSEFEQYF.

The gene calls are TRBV14 and TRBJ1-2, with D perhaps matching TRBD1 (6 bases). CDR3 length: 16 amino acids. The germline CDR1 and CDR2 sequences are SGHDN and FVKESK. Between the trimmed V and J ends, which lost 3 bases and 5 bases, there was a span of 19 bases. DNA for the CDR3: TGTGCCAGCAGCCATTACCGGGACACCAATGGGTATGGCTACACCTTC. It specifies CASSHYRDTNGYGYTF. Looking up the rest from reference TRBV14 and TRBJ1-2 gives the full variable domain: EAGVTQFPSHSVIEKGQTVTLRCDPISGHDNLYWYRRVMGKEIKFLLHFVKESKQDESGMPNNRFLAERTGGTYSTLKVQPAELEDSGVYFCASSHYRDTNGYGYTFGSGTRLTVV.

This chain joins TRBV5-1 and TRBJ1-4; TRBD1 matches 8 bases. The V segment lost 7 bases and the J segment 7 bases; nucleotides outside the gene matches: 18. Germline lookup yields CDR1 SGHRS and CDR2 YFSETQ. The CDR3 covers 17 residues. The CDR3 sequence: CASAPGAGQGVGEKLFF. CDR3 nucleotide sequence: TGCGCCAGCGCACCCGGGGCCGGACAGGGAGTAGGTGAAAAACTGTTTTTT.